A single sample is the source of the 10 T cell receptor beta chains below, sequenced in a study of blood T cell repertoires in COVID-19. Produced via immunoSEQ multiplex PCR; TCRdb's table is partial and in-frame only. Counted here are more than 250,000 clones, 65% to 90% occurring once; the ten biggest clones make up 8.5% to 12%. What was sequenced was PBMCs or T cells enriched from blood (not recorded which). The receptor source for this set is a woman aged 18 to 35 who had recovered from COVID-19.

The chain joins TRBV28 to TRBJ1-1; 7 bases are a match to TRBD1. CDR3 size: 18 residues. V shed 1 base, J shed 3 bases, and the junction held 14 bases outside the gene matches. CDR1 is MDHEN, CDR2 SYDVKM, per germline. The CDR3 sequence: CASSLLTGTGLDHTEAFF. The DNA of the CDR3 is TGTGCCAGCAGTTTATTGACAGGGACGGGACTTGACCACACTGAAGCTTTCTTT.

The V and J genes are TRBV5-1 and TRBJ1-1; D unclear. This CDR3 contains 18 residues. CDR1 SGHRS and CDR2 YFSETQ come from the germline V gene. Trimming cost V 5 bases and J 1 base, with 24 bases left between them. Written as DNA, the CDR3 is TGCGCCAGCAGAAGCGCGCGGGGAGGGATCGTCCAGAACACTGAAGCTTTCTTT. Its translation: CASRSARGGIVQNTEAFF.

This clone was recorded once. The sample holds other DNA sequences that translate to the same CDR3. V is TRBV3-1 (or the pseudogene TRBV3-2) and J is TRBJ2-1; TRBD2 matches 7 bases. Per the germline V gene, CDR1 is LGHDT and CDR2 is YNNKEL (reference sequence). The CDR3 totals 15 residues. Losses at the gene ends were 0 bases for V and 3 bases for J; bases not matched to a gene: 2. The CDR3 coding sequence is TGTGCCAGCAGCCAAGAGCTAGCGGTCTACAATGAGCAGTTCTTC. Protein product: CASSQELAVYNEQFF.

This clone appeared once. This rearrangement joins TRBV2 to TRBJ1-2; D remains unclear. This CDR3 has 13 residues. The V end was cut by 6 bases, the J end by 1 base, with 9 bases between. The germline CDR1 and CDR2 sequences are SNHLY and FYNNEI. CDR3: CASSITNNYGYTF. In DNA form, the CDR3 reads TGTGCCAGCAGCATAACAAATAACTATGGCTACACCTTC.

The chain joins TRBV5-4 to TRBJ2-1; D remains ambiguous. The CDR3 is 16 amino acids. Per the germline V gene, CDR1 is SGHNT and CDR2 is YYREEE (reference sequence). V lost 4 bases and J lost 9, with 23 bases in between. This chain's CDR3 is CASSLPILENVIEQFF. For the CDR3, the DNA is TGTGCCAGCAGCCTGCCGATTCTAGAAAACGTCATTGAGCAGTTCTTC. The full variable domain, rest sourced from reference TRBV5-4 and TRBJ2-1, is ETGVTQSPTHLIKTRGQQVTLRCSSQSGHNTVSWYQQALGQGPQFIFQYYREEENGRGNFPPRFSGLQFPNYSSELNVNALELDDSALYLCASSLPILENVIEQFFGPGTRLTVL.

The rearrangement links TRBV6-5 to TRBJ2-1, with 9 bases identical to TRBD2. This CDR3 comprises 16 residues. Germline V lookup: CDR1 MNHEY, CDR2 SVGAGI. J gave up 7 bases and V 1 base, and 8 bases lay outside the gene matches. CDR3 amino acids: CASSYLRTSVWNEQFF. CDR3 bases: TGTGCCAGCAGTTACTTAAGGACTAGCGTCTGGAATGAGCAGTTCTTC.

The rearrangement joins TRBV30 to TRBJ1-1, with D possibly being TRBD1 (5 bases). The length of the CDR3 is 11 residues. CDR1 and CDR2 from the germline V gene are GTSNPN and SVGIG (reference sequence). V lost 6 bases and J 5 bases, leaving 10 bases between the germline ends. CDR3 nucleotides: TGTGCCTGCCACAGGATAACTGAAGCTTTCTTT. Protein product: CACHRITEAFF.

The chain carries TRBV2 and TRBJ1-4, with 9 bases aligning to TRBD1. The ends lost 5 bases at V and 8 bases at J; junction bases unmatched: 9. This CDR3 is built from 15 residues. The germline V gene encodes CDR1 SNHLY and CDR2 FYNNEI. The CDR3 protein is CASSPWGQGSEKLFF. The CDR3 bases are TGTGCCAGCAGTCCTTGGGGACAGGGAAGCGAAAAACTGTTTTTT. Drawing the rest from reference TRBV2 and TRBJ1-4, the complete variable domain is EPEVTQTPSHQVTQMGQEVILRCVPISNHLYFYWYRQILGQKVEFLVSFYNNEISEKSEIFDDQFSVERPDGSNFTLKIRSTKLEDSAMYFCASSPWGQGSEKLFFGSGTQLSVL.

V is TRBV2 and J is TRBJ2-5; TRBD2 might be the D (6 bases). Deletions cut 2 bases from V and 0 bases from J, with 7 bases between. This CDR3 has 14 amino acids. Germline loops: CDR1 SNHLY, CDR2 FYNNEI. The CDR3 DNA is TGTGCCAGCAGTGAACTAGCGAACCAAGAGACCCAGTACTTC. Translation: CASSELANQETQYF. Based on the CDR3 plus reference TRBV2 and TRBJ2-5, the full variable domain is EPEVTQTPSHQVTQMGQEVILRCVPISNHLYFYWYRQILGQKVEFLVSFYNNEISEKSEIFDDQFSVERPDGSNFTLKIRSTKLEDSAMYFCASSELANQETQYFGPGTRLLVL.

This clone has more than one count but fewer than ten. The chain couples TRBV3-1 (or the pseudogene TRBV3-2) to TRBJ1-3; D possibly corresponds to TRBD1 (5 bases). The germline gives CDR1 LGHDT, CDR2 YNNKEL (reference sequence). V lost 10 bases to trimming and J lost 0 bases, with 13 bases between them. The CDR3 has 14 residues. The CDR3 spells CATAGSFSGNTIYF. The CDR3 DNA reads as TGTGCCACAGCAGGGTCCTTCTCTGGAAACACCATATATTTT.